The clone carrying this T cell receptor beta chain was recorded many times. The data stem from a study of immune characterization of retroperitoneal liposarcoma. There are 15 residues in the CDR3. The germline V and J ends were trimmed by 5 bases and 1 base, with 14 bases remaining between them. TCRdb processed the PCR reads anew with MiXCR; each CDR3 protein has one entry. The table includes around 11,000 distinct CDR3 sequences, over 25% detected once. The TCR originated in a male donor with retroperitoneal liposarcoma. The specimen sequenced was blood. This sequence joins TRBV12-3 or TRBV12-4 and TRBJ1-2, with D unresolved. The CDR3 loop reads CASSNSGRSNYGYTF. CDR3 coding DNA: TGTGCCAGCAGTAACTCAGGCCGGAGTAACTATGGCTACACCTTC.